This TCR beta chain is drawn from a study of blood T cell repertoires in COVID-19. The CDR3 has 15 amino acids. Germline-derived CDR1 and CDR2 are SGHTA and FQGTGA. With 1 base removed from V and 0 bases from J, the gap between germline ends came to 7 bases. Clones were read by immunoSEQ multiplex PCR, and TCRdb kept only the in-frame ones, dropping some. The sample shows 200,000 to 300,000 clones, approximately 85% of them seen only once. The sample consisted of peripheral blood. This sequence was found in a man aged 50 to 60 with acute or convalescent COVID-19. This rearrangement joins TRBV7-3 to TRBJ2-1; D is ambiguous. Written as DNA, the CDR3 is TGTGCCAGCAGCTTAAGAGGCGTCTCCTACAATGAGCAGTTCTTC. Translating gives CASSLRGVSYNEQFF.